The 2 T cell receptor beta chains listed next were all sequenced from one sample in a study of blood T cell repertoires in COVID-19. Using immunoSEQ multiplex PCR, the repertoire was profiled, and TCRdb retains in-frame clones only, with some absent. The sample holds 130,000 to 150,000 clones, approximately 83% seen once. Sample: peripheral blood. Every receptor here comes from a woman aged 55-75 years with COVID-19, enrolled during active disease.

In this sample, this clone turned up a few times. The gene calls are TRBV3-1 (or the pseudogene TRBV3-2) and TRBJ1-1; D unresolved. The V gene's germline CDR1 is LGHDT and CDR2 YNNKEL (reference sequence). Trimming stripped 2 bases from V and 0 bases from J, with 4 bases between. CDR3 length: 13 residues. Here the CDR3 reads CASSQLLNTEAFF. For the CDR3, the DNA is TGTGCCAGCAGCCAATTATTGAACACTGAAGCTTTCTTT.

The V and J genes are TRBV19 and TRBJ2-4; 10 bases align to TRBD1. The CDR3 contains 17 residues. CDR1 and CDR2 from the germline V gene are LNHDA and SQIVND (reference sequence). V was clipped by 8 bases and J by 3 bases; unmatched bases: 13. The chain's CDR3 is CASGIRDRGGDKNIQYF. The CDR3 DNA is TGTGCCAGTGGAATCCGGGACAGGGGTGGGGACAAAAACATTCAGTACTTC.